This T cell receptor beta chain is from a study of OX40 agonist ivuxolimab in advanced cancers. For the study at large: Patients in dose escalation had liver, melanoma, kidney or head and neck cancers. A mean age of roughly 66 years, range roughly 23 to 85, was recorded, and more than 80% were male. Of the participants, 40% had some prior anti-PD-1, anti-PD-L1 or anti-CTLA-4 therapy, which was allowed.

Repertoires were generated with immunoSEQ multiplex PCR, while TCRdb's copy carries only in-frame clones and drops some. The sample includes tens of thousands of clones, 89% of them seen just once. Prior autoimmune disease or systemic immunosuppression barred patients. Per the germline V gene, CDR1 is SGHRS and CDR2 is YFSETQ. The CDR3 loop spans 15 amino acids. V lost 5 bases, J lost 2 bases, and 7 bases stayed unmatched. The sample consisted of CD4+ or CD8+ T cells sorted from blood, taken in a trial of the OX40 agonist ivuxolimab. The chain joins TRBV5-1 to TRBJ1-2; 9 bases line up with TRBD1. This clonotype originated in an adult with an advanced solid tumor such as melanoma, head and neck, liver or kidney cancer. The CDR3 here is CASRSTGTGNYGYTF. The CDR3 region has the DNA TGCGCCAGCAGAAGCACGGGGACAGGGAACTATGGCTACACCTTC.